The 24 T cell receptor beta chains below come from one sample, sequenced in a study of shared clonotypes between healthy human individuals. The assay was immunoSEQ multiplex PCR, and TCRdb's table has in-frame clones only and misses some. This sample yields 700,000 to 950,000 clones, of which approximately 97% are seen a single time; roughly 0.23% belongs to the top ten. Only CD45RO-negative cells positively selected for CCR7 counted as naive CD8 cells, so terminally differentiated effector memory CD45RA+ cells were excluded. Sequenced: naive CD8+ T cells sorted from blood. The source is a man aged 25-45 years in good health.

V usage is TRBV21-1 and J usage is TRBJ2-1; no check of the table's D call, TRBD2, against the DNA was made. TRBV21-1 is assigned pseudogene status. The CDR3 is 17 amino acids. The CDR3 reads CASSRTSGSISYNEQFF. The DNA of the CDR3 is TGTGCCAGCAGCAGGACTAGCGGAAGTATTTCCTACAATGAGCAGTTCTTC.

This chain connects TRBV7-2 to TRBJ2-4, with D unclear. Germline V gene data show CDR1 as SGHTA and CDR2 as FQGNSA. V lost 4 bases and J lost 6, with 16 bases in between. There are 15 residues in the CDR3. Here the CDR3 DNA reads TGTGCCAGCAGCTCCGGAAACTTGGTGGGAAACATTCAGTACTTC. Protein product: CASSSGNLVGNIQYF.

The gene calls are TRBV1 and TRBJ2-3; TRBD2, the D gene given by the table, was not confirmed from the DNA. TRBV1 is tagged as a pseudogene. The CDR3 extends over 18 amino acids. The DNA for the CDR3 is TGCACCAGCAGCCCGGTAAAGGATTCGACGGGAGCGGTGGATACGCAGTATTTT. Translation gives CTSSPVKDSTGAVDTQYF.

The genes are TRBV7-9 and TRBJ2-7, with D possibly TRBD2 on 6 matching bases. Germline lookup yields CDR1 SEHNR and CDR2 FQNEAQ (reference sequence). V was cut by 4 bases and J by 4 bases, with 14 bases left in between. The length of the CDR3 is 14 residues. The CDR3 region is CASSSSREGYEQYF. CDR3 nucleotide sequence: TGTGCCAGCAGCTCATCGCGGGAAGGATACGAGCAGTACTTC.

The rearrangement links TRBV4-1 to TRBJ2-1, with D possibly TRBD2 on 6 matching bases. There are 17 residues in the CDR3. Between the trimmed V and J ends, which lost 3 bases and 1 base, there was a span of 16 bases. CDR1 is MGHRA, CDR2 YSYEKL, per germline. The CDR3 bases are TGCGCCAGCAGCCACCCCGAGGGGACTTTATCCTACAATGAGCAGTTCTTC. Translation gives CASSHPEGTLSYNEQFF.

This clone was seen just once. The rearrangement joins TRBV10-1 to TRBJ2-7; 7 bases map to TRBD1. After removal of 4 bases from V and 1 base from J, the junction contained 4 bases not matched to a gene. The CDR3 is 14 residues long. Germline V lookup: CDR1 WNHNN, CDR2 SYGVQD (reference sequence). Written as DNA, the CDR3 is TGCGCCAGCAGTGCCGACAGGGCTTCCTACGAGCAGTACTTC. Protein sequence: CASSADRASYEQYF.

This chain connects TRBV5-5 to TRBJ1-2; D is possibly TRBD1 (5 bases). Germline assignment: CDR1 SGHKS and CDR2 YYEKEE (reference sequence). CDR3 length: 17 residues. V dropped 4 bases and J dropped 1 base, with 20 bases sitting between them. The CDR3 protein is CASSIGTLTASNYGYTF. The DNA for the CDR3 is TGTGCCAGCAGCATCGGGACTCTTACAGCCAGTAACTATGGCTACACCTTC.

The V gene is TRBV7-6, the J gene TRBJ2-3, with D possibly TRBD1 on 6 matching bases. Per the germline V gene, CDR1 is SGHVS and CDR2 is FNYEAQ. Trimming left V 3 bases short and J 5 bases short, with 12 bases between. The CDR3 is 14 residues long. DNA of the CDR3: TGTGCCAGCAGCTTTCAACAGGGTGGAGATACGCAGTATTTT. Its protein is CASSFQQGGDTQYF.

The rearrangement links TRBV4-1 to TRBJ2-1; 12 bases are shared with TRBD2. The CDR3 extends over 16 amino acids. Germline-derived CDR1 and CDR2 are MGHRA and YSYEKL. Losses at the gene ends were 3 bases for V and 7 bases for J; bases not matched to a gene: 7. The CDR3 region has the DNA TGCGCCAGCAGCCAGTCTAGCGGGAGGGGTGTTAATGAGCAGTTCTTC. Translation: CASSQSSGRGVNEQFF.

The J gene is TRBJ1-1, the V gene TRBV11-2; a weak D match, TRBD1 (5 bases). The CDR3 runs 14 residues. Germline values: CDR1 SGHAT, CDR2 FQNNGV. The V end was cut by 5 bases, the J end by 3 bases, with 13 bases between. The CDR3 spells CASSDRGRDTEAFF. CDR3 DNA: TGTGCCAGCAGCGATAGGGGTAGGGACACTGAAGCTTTCTTT.

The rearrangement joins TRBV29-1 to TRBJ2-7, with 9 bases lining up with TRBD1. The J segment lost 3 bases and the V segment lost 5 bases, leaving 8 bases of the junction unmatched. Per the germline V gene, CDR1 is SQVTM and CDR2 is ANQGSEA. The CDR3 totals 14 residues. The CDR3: CSVPGQGTVYEQYF. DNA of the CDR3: TGCAGCGTTCCGGGACAGGGAACAGTCTACGAGCAGTACTTC.

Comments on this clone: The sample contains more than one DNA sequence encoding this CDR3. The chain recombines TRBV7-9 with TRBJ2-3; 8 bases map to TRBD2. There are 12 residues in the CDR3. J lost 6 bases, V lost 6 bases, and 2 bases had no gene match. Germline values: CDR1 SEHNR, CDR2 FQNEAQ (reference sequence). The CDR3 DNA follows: TGTGCCAGCAGTAGCGGGACTGATACGCAGTATTTT. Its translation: CASSSGTDTQYF.

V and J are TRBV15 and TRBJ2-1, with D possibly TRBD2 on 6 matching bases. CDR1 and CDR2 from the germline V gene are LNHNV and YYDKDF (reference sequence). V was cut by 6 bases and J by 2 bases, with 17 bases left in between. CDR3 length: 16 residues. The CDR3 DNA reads TGTGCCACCAGGTGGGGAGGCGCTGTTACCTACAATGAGCAGTTCTTC. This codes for CATRWGGAVTYNEQFF.

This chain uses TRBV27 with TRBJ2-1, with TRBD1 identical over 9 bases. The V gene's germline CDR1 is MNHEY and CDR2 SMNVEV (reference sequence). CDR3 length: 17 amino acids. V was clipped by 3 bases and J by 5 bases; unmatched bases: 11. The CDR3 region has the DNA TGTGCCAGCAGTTTTAGGGAGGGGACAGGGCGAGACAATGAGCAGTTCTTC. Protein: CASSFREGTGRDNEQFF.

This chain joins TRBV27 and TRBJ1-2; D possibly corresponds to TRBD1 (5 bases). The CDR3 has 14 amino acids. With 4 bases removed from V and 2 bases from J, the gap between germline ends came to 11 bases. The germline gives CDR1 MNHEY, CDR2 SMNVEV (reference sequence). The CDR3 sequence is CASSSLGGNYGYTF. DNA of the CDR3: TGTGCCAGCAGTTCCCTCGGGGGAAACTATGGCTACACCTTC.

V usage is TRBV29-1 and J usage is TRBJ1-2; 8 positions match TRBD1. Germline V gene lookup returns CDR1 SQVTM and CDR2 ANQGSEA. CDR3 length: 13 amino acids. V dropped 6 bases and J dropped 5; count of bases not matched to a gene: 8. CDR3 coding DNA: TGCAGCGTGCAGACAGGGGTGACATATGGCTACACCTTC. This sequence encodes CSVQTGVTYGYTF.

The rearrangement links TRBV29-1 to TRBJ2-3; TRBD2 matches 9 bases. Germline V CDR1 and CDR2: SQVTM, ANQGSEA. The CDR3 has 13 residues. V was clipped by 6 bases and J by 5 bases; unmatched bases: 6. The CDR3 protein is CSVIAGVGDTQYF. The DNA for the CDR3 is TGCAGCGTCATAGCGGGAGTTGGAGATACGCAGTATTTT.

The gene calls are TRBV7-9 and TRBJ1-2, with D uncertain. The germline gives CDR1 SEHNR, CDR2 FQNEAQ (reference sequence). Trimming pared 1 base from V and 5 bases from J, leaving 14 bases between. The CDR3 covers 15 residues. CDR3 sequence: CASSLGSGSTYGYTF. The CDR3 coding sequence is TGTGCCAGCAGCTTAGGGTCCGGCAGTACTTATGGCTACACCTTC.

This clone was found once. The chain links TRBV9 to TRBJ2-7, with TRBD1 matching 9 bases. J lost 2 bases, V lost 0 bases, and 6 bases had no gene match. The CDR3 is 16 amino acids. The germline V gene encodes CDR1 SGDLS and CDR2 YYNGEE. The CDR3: CASSVGVTGGTYEQYF. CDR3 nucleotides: TGTGCCAGCAGCGTAGGGGTGACAGGGGGGACCTACGAGCAGTACTTC.

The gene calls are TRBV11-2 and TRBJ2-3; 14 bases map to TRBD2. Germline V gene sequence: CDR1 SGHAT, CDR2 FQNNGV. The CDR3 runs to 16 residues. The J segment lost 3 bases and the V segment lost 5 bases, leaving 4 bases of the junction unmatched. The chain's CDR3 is CASSPGTSGSTDTQYF. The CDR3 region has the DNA TGTGCCAGCAGCCCAGGGACTAGCGGGAGTACAGATACGCAGTATTTT.

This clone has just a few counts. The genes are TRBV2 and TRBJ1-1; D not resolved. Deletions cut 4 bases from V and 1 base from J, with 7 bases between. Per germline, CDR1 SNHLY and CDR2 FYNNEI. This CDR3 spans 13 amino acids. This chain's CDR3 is CASSVGQNTEAFF. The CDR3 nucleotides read TGTGCCAGCAGTGTGGGTCAGAACACTGAAGCTTTCTTT.

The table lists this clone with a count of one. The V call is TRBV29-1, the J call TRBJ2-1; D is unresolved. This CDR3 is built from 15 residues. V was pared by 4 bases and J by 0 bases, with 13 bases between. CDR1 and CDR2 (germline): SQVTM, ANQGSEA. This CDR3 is CSVALTLHSYNEQFF. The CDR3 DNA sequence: TGCAGCGTTGCCCTGACCCTACACTCCTACAATGAGCAGTTCTTC.

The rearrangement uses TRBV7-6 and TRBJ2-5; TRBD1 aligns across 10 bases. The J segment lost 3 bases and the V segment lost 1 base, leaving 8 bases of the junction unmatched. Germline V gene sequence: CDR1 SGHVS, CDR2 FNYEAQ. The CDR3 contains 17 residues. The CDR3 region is CASSLENDRGLEETQYF. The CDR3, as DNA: TGTGCCAGCAGCTTAGAGAATGACAGGGGGCTTGAAGAGACCCAGTACTTC. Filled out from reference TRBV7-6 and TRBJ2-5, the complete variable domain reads GAGVSQSPRYKVTKRGQDVALRCDPISGHVSLYWYRQALGQGPEFLTYFNYEAQQDKSGLPNDRFSAERPEGSISTLTIQRTEQRDSAMYRCASSLENDRGLEETQYFGPGTRLLVL.

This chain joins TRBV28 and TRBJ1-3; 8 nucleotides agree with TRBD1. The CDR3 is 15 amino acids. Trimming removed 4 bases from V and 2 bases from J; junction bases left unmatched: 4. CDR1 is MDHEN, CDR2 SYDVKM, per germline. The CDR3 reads CASSSGTGAGNTIYF. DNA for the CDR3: TGTGCCAGCAGTTCTGGGACAGGCGCTGGAAACACCATATATTTT. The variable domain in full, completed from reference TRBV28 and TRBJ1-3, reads DVKVTQSSRYLVKRTGEKVFLECVQDMDHENMFWYRQDPGLGLRLIYFSYDVKMKEKGDIPEGYSVSREKKERFSLILESASTNQTSMYLCASSSGTGAGNTIYFGEGSWLTVV.